This TCR beta chain stems from a study of shared clonotypes between healthy human individuals. CD45RO-negative, CCR7-selected cells formed the naive CD8 fraction, which excluded terminally differentiated effector memory CD45RA+ cells. Using immunoSEQ multiplex PCR, the repertoire was profiled, and TCRdb retains in-frame clones only, with some absent. In the table there are approximately 740,000 clones, about 91% of which are singletons. Study results and caveats: Larger estimated richness was generally seen in naive subsets than in memory subsets. At large depth, rarefaction still showed sorted-subset sequencing to be incomplete.

Note on this clone: The antigen remains undetermined. Other DNA sequences in the sample encode the same CDR3.

V was pared by 2 bases and J by 1 base, with 5 bases between. The CDR3 has 13 residues. Germline V gene data show CDR1 as MNHEY and CDR2 as SMNVEV (reference sequence). Sequencing was done on a sample of naive CD8+ T cells sorted from blood. This sequence originates from a man aged 25-45 years in good health. The J gene is TRBJ1-1, the V gene TRBV27, with D uncertain. This chain's CDR3 is CASSLQRNTEAFF. CDR3 nucleotide sequence: TGTGCCAGCAGTTTACAACGGAACACTGAAGCTTTCTTT.